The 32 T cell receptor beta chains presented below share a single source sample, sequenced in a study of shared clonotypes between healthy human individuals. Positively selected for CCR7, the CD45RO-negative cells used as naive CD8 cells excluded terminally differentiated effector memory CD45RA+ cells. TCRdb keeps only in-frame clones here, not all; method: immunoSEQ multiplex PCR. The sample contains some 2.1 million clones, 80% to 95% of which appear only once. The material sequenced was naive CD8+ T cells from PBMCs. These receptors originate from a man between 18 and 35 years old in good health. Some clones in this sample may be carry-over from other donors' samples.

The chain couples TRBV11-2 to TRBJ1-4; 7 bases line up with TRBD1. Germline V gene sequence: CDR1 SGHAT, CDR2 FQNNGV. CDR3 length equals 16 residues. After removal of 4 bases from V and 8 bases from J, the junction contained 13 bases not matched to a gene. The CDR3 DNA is TGTGCCAGCAGCTCAAGACAGACAGGGAGACGGGAAAAACTGTTTTTT. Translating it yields CASSSRQTGRREKLFF.

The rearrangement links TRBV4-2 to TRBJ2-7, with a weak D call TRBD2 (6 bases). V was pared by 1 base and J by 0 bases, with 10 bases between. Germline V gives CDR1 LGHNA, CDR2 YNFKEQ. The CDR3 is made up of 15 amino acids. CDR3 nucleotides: TGTGCCAGCAGCCAAGGAGTAGCGGCCTCCTACGAGCAGTACTTC. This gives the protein CASSQGVAASYEQYF.

The CDR3 is CASRPSGSRTDTQYF. The CDR3 coding sequence is TGTGCCAGCAGACCCTCCGGGAGCAGGACAGATACGCAGTATTTT. The J gene is TRBJ2-3, the V gene TRBV9; possible D gene TRBD2, 6 bases. The germline CDR1 and CDR2 sequences are SGDLS and YYNGEE. The V gene lost 5 bases and the J gene lost 3 bases, with 16 bases spanning the gap. This CDR3 has 15 amino acids.

CDR3 in amino acids: CASGAGTRAYEQYF. DNA for the CDR3: TGTGCCAGCGGCGCCGGGACCCGAGCCTACGAGCAGTACTTC. V usage is TRBV27 and J usage is TRBJ2-7, with D possibly being TRBD1 or TRBD2 (5 bases each). Germline V gene sequence: CDR1 MNHEY, CDR2 SMNVEV (reference sequence). CDR3 size: 14 residues. The V and J ends lost 8 bases and 2 bases respectively, with 16 bases between them.

The CDR3 sequence: CASSYRRVNTEAFF. In nucleotides, the CDR3 is TGTGCCAGCAGTTACCGGAGGGTGAACACTGAAGCTTTCTTT. The rearrangement joins TRBV6-5 to TRBJ1-1; unclear D gene. CDR3 length: 14 amino acids. Trimming cost V 2 bases and J 0 bases, with 7 bases left between them. In germline, CDR1 is MNHEY, CDR2 SVGAGI.

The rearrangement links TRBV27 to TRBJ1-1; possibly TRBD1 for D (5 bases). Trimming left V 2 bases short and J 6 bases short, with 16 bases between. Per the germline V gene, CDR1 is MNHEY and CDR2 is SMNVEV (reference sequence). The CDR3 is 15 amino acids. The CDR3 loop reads CASSLGPGTIAEAFF. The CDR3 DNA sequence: TGTGCCAGCAGTTTAGGGCCCGGGACGATCGCTGAAGCTTTCTTT.

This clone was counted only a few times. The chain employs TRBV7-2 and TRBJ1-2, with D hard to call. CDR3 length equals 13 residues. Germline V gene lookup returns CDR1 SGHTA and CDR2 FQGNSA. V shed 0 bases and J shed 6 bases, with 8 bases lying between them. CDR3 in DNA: TGTGCCAGCAGCTTAGCGCTTGAGAATGGCTACACCTTC. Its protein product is CASSLALENGYTF.

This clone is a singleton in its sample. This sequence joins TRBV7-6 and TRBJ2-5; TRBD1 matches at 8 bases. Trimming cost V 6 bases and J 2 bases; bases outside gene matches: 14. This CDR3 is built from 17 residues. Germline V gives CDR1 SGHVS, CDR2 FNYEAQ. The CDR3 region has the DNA TGTGCCAGCAGTAGCATCTTAATTCGGGACAGGCAAGAGACCCAGTACTTC. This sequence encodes CASSSILIRDRQETQYF.

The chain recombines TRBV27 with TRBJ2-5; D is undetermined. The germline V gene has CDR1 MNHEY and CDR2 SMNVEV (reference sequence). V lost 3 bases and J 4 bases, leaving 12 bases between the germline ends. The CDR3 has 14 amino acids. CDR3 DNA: TGTGCCAGCAGTTTGTTGGGGTGGGGAGAGACCCAGTACTTC. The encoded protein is CASSLLGWGETQYF.

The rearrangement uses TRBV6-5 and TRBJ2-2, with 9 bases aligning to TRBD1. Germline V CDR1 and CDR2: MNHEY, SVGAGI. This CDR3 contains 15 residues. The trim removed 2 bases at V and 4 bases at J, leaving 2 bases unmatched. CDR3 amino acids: CASSYQGQGTGELFF. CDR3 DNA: TGTGCCAGCAGTTACCAGGGACAGGGCACCGGGGAGCTGTTTTTT.

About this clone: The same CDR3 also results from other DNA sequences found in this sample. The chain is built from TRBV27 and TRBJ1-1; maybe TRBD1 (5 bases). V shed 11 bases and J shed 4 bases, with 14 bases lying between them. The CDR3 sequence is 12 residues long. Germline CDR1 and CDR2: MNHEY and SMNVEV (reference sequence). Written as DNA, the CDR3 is TGTGCCTCACGGCAGGGAGGCACTGAAGCTTTCTTT. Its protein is CASRQGGTEAFF.

CDR3 sequence (DNA): TGTGCCAGCAGCGTAGCGGTTAGCACAGATACGCAGTATTTT. It translates to CASSVAVSTDTQYF. This chain joins TRBV5-6 and TRBJ2-3; a possible D gene is TRBD2 (6 bases). V was trimmed by 4 bases and J by 0 bases, leaving 9 bases between them. The CDR3 extends over 14 amino acids. Germline V gene sequence: CDR1 SGHDT, CDR2 YYEEEE.

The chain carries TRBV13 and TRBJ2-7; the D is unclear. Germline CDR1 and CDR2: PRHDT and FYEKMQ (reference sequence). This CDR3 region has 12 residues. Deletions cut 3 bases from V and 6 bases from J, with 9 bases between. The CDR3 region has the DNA TGTGCCAGCAGCTTTGCGAGTCCCGAGCAGTACTTC. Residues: CASSFASPEQYF.

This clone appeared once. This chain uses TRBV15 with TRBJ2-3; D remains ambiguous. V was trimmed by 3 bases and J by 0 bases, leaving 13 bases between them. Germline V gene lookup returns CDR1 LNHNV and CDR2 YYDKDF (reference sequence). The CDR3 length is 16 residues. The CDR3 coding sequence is TGTGCCACCAGCAGGAAGTGGGAAGGAAGCACAGATACGCAGTATTTT. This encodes CATSRKWEGSTDTQYF. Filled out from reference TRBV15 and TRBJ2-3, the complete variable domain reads DAMVIQNPRYQVTQFGKPVTLSCSQTLNHNVMYWYQQKSSQAPKLLFHYYDKDFNNEADTPDNFQSRRPNTSFCFLDIRSPGLGDTAMYLCATSRKWEGSTDTQYFGPGTRLTVL.

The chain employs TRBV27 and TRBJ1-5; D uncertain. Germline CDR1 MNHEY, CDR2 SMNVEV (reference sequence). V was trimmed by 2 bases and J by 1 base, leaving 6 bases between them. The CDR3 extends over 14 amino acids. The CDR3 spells CASSLADSNQPQHF. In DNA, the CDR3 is TGTGCCAGCAGTTTAGCTGACAGCAATCAGCCCCAGCATTTT.

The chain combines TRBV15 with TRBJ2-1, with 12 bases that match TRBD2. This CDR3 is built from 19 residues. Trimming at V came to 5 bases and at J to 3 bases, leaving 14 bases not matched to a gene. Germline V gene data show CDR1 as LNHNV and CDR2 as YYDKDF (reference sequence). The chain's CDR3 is CATSGGTSGWAKDYNEQFF. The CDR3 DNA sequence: TGTGCCACCAGCGGCGGGACTAGCGGGTGGGCGAAAGACTACAATGAGCAGTTCTTC.

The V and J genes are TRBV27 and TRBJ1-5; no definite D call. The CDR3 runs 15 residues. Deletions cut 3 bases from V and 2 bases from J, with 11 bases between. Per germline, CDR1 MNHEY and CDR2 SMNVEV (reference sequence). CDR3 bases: TGTGCCAGCAGTTTTGGATACGGAGGCAATCAGCCCCAGCATTTT. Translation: CASSFGYGGNQPQHF.

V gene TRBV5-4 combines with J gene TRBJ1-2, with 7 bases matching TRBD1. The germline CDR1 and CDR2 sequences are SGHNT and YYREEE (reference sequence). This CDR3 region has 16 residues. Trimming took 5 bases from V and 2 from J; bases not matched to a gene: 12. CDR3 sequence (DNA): TGTGCCAGCAGTTTCAACGGACAGGTAGACAACTATGGCTACACCTTC. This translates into CASSFNGQVDNYGYTF.

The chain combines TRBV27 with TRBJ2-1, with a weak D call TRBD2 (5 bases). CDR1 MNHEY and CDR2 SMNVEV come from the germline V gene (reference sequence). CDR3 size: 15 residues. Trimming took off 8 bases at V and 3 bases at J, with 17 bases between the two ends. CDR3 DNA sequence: TGTGCCAGCGGCTATTCTTCCCGGGGCTACAATGAGCAGTTCTTC. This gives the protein CASGYSSRGYNEQFF.

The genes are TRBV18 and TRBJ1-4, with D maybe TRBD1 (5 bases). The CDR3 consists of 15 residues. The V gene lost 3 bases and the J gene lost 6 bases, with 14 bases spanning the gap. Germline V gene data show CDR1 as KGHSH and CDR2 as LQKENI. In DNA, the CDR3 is TGTGCCAGCTCACCCTCCAGGGCATCGGATGAAAAACTGTTTTTT. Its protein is CASSPSRASDEKLFF.

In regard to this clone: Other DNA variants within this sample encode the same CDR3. The CDR3 DNA reads as TGTGCCAGCAGCGTAGCTAGCGGCAGCACAGATACGCAGTATTTT. Its protein product is CASSVASGSTDTQYF. The V and J genes are TRBV9 and TRBJ2-3; 7 bases agree with TRBD2. In germline, CDR1 is SGDLS, CDR2 YYNGEE. With 0 bases clipped from V and 0 bases from J, the junction kept 1 base outside the gene matches. This CDR3 is 15 amino acids long.

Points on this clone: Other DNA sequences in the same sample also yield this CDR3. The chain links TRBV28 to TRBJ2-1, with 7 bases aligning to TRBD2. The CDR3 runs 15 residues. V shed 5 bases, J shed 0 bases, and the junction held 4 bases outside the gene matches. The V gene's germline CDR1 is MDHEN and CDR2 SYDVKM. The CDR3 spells CASSPGLSSYNEQFF. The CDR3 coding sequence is TGTGCCAGCAGTCCGGGACTAAGCTCCTACAATGAGCAGTTCTTC.

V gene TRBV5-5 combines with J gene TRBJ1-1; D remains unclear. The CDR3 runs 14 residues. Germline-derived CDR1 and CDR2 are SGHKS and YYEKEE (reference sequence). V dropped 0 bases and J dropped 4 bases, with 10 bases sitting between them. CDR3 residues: CASSLADGGTEAFF. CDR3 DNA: TGTGCCAGCAGCTTGGCGGACGGTGGCACTGAAGCTTTCTTT.

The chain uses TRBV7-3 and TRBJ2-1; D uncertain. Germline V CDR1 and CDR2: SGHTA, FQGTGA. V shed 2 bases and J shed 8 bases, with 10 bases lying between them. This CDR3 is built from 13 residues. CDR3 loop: CASSLLETDEQFF. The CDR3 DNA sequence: TGTGCCAGCAGCTTACTAGAAACGGATGAGCAGTTCTTC.

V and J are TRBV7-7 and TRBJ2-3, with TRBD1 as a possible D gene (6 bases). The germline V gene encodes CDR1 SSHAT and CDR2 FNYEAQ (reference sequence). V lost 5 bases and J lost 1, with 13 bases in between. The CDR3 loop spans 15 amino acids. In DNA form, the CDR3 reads TGTGCCAGCAGCCTTACAGGGAGTGGCACAGATACGCAGTATTTT. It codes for CASSLTGSGTDTQYF.

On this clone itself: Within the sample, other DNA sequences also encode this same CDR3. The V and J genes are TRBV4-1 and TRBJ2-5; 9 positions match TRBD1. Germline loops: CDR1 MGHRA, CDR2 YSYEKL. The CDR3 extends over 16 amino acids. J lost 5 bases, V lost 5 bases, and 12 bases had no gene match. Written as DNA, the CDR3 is TGCGCCAGCAGCTTAGAAACGGGACAGGGTGGGGAGACCCAGTACTTC. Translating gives CASSLETGQGGETQYF.

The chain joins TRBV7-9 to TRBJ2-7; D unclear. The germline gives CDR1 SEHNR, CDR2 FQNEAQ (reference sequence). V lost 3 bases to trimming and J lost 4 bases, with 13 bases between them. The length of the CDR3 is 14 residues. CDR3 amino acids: CASSFEQNGYEQYF. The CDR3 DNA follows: TGTGCCAGCAGCTTCGAACAGAATGGATACGAGCAGTACTTC.

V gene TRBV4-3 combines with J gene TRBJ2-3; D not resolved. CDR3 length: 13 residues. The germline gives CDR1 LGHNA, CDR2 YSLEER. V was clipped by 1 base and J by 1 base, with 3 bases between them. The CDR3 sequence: CASSQARTDTQYF. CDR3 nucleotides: TGCGCCAGCAGCCAAGCGCGCACAGATACGCAGTATTTT.

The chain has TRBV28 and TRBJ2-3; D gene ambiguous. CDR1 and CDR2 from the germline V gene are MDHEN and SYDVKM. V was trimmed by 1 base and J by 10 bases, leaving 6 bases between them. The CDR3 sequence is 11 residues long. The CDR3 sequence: CASSLSRSQYF. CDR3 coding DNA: TGTGCCAGCAGTTTATCCAGATCGCAGTATTTT.

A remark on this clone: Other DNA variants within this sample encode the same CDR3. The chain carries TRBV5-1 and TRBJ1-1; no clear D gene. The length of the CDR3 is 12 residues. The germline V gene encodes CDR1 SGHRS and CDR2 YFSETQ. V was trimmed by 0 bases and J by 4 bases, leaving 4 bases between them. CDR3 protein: CASSLGSTEAFF. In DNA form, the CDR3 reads TGCGCCAGCAGCTTGGGCAGCACTGAAGCTTTCTTT.

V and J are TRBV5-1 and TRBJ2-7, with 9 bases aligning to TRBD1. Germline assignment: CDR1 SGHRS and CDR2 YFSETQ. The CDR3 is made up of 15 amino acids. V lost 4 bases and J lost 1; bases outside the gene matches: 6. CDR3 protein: CASSPPGTGSYEQYF. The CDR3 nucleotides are TGCGCCAGCAGCCCCCCCGGGACAGGGTCCTACGAGCAGTACTTC.

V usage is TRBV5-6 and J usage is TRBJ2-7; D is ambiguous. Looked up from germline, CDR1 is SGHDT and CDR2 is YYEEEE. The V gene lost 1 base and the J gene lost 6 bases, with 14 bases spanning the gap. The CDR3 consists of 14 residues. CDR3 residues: CASSLWASPFEQYF. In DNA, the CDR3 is TGTGCCAGCAGCTTGTGGGCCTCTCCCTTCGAGCAGTACTTC.